Below, 4 T cell receptor beta chains from the same sample are listed, as sequenced in a study of cytomegalovirus exposure and HLA in healthy donors. Sequencing used immunoSEQ multiplex PCR; TCRdb keeps in-frame clones, though not all of them. The repertoire holds about 190,000 clones, roughly 82% seen once, with over 1.3% in the top ten. Sequencing was performed on PBMCs. The source of these receptors is a young woman in good health and CMV-seronegative.

V is TRBV4-1 and J is TRBJ2-1, with 7 bases identical to TRBD2. Germline V gene lookup returns CDR1 MGHRA and CDR2 YSYEKL. The J segment lost 5 bases and the V segment lost 2 bases, leaving 9 bases of the junction unmatched. This CDR3 has 16 residues. The CDR3 sequence: CASSQPGGGRDNEQFF. CDR3 coding DNA: TGCGCCAGCAGCCAACCGGGGGGAGGGCGCGACAATGAGCAGTTCTTC.

This clone has only one observation. The chain uses TRBV5-1 and TRBJ1-2; TRBD1 matches at 11 bases. V dropped 2 bases and J dropped 7; count of bases not matched to a gene: 10. This CDR3 region has 16 residues. CDR1 is SGHRS and CDR2 is YFSETQ in the germline V gene. CDR3 nucleotide sequence: TGCGCCAGCAGCTTAGGACAGGGGGCGATCGGGGCTGGCTACACCTTC. Amino acid sequence: CASSLGQGAIGAGYTF.

The chain uses TRBV7-6 and TRBJ2-2; possibly TRBD1 for D (6 bases). This CDR3 comprises 15 residues. Germline CDR1 is SGHVS and CDR2 is FNYEAQ. Trimming took off 3 bases at V and 7 bases at J, with 15 bases between the two ends. In DNA, the CDR3 is TGTGCCAGCAGCTTGTATCCTGGGGGCAACGGGGAGCTGTTTTTT. This codes for CASSLYPGGNGELFF.

V and J are TRBV2 and TRBJ2-7; 14 bases fit TRBD2. The CDR3 has 15 residues. Germline CDR1 and CDR2: SNHLY and FYNNEI. Trimming at V came to 7 bases and at J to 5 bases, leaving 7 bases not matched to a gene. The CDR3 sequence is CASNGLAGGNNEQYF. For the CDR3, the DNA is TGTGCCAGCAACGGACTAGCGGGAGGTAACAACGAGCAGTACTTC.